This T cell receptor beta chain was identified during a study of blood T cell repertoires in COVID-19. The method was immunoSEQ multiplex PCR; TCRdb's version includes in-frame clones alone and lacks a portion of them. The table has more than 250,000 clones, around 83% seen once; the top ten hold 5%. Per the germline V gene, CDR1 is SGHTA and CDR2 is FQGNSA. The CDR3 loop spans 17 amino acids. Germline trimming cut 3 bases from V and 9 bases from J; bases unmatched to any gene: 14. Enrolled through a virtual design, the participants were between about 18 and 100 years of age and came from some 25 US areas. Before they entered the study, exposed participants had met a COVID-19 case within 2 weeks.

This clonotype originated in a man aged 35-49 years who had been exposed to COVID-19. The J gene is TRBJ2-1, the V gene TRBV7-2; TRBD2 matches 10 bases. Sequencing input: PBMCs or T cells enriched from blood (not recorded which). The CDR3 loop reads CASSFPSGRASSFEQFF. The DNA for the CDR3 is TGTGCCAGCAGCTTCCCCAGCGGGAGGGCCTCCTCCTTTGAGCAGTTCTTC.